Shown below are 21 T cell receptor beta chains from a single sample sequenced in a study of monozygotic twins with inflammatory bowel disease. For each CDR3 protein, TCRdb gives one entry from its re-call of the 5' RACE reads, without DNA. The sample includes roughly 140,000 distinct CDR3 sequences. Specimen: blood. The source of these receptors is a human donor with ulcerative colitis or Crohn's disease, or a healthy co-twin of an affected twin (not recorded which).

V gene TRBV7-2 combines with J gene TRBJ2-1; TCRdb calls TRBD2, which cannot be checked without DNA. The CDR3 has 13 amino acids. Per germline, CDR1 SGHTA and CDR2 FQGNSA. The CDR3: CASSFSSGGAQFF.

The chain employs TRBV7-2 and TRBJ2-7; TCRdb designates TRBD2, a call that cannot be tested without DNA. The CDR3 loop spans 16 amino acids. Germline V CDR1 and CDR2: SGHTA, FQGNSA. CDR3 protein: CASSLPPAGETYEQYF.

This sequence joins TRBV11-2 and TRBJ2-7; as DNA is missing, the TRBD1 call by TCRdb cannot be tested. This CDR3 comprises 18 residues. The germline V gene has CDR1 SGHAT and CDR2 FQNNGV. CDR3 sequence: CASSLVELGQGRPYEQYF.

The chain combines TRBV7-2 with TRBJ1-2; TCRdb's D gene call, TRBD1, goes unchecked for lack of DNA. Germline-derived CDR1 and CDR2 are SGHTA and FQGNSA. CDR3 length: 16 residues. The CDR3 reads CASSLARDRGNYGYTF.

The chain recombines TRBV20-1 with TRBJ2-7; TCRdb calls TRBD2, which cannot be checked without DNA. Germline V gene lookup returns CDR1 DFQATT and CDR2 SNEGSKA (reference sequence). The CDR3 runs 13 residues. CDR3 protein: CSVGGVSSYEQYF.

The rearrangement links TRBV20-1 to TRBJ2-2; the TCRdb D gene call, TRBD2, has no DNA to confirm it. The germline gives CDR1 DFQATT, CDR2 SNEGSKA (reference sequence). This CDR3 has 13 residues. The CDR3 reads CSAPGLWTGELFF.

The genes are TRBV30 and TRBJ1-2; TCRdb designates TRBD1, a call that cannot be tested without DNA. Germline lookup yields CDR1 GTSNPN and CDR2 SVGIG (reference sequence). The CDR3 is 13 amino acids. The chain's CDR3 is CAWSLGGDYGYTF. The full variable domain, rest sourced from reference TRBV30 and TRBJ1-2, is SQTIHQWPATLVQPVGSPLSLECTVEGTSNPNLYWYRQAAGRGLQLLFYSVGIGQISSEVPQNLSASRPQDRQFILSSKKLLLSDSGFYLCAWSLGGDYGYTFGSGTRLTVV.

The chain recombines TRBV20-1 with TRBJ2-1. This CDR3 comprises 13 residues. Germline V gene sequence: CDR1 DFQATT, CDR2 SNEGSKA (reference sequence). The CDR3 spells CSAVAGSYNEQFF.

The chain carries TRBV3-1 and TRBJ2-1; TCRdb calls TRBD1, which cannot be checked without DNA. Germline V gives CDR1 LGHDT, CDR2 YNNKEL (reference sequence). This CDR3 has 15 amino acids. The CDR3 spells CASSQKDRGLHEQFF.

The genes are TRBV28 and TRBJ1-1; TCRdb calls TRBD1, which cannot be checked without DNA. The CDR3 is 13 residues long. Germline values: CDR1 MDHEN, CDR2 SYDVKM. CDR3 sequence: CASSILGGTEASF. Drawing the rest from reference TRBV28 and TRBJ1-1, the complete variable domain is DVKVTQSSRYLVKRTGEKVFLECVQDMDHENMFWYRQDPGLGLRLIYFSYDVKMKEKGDIPEGYSVSREKKERFSLILESASTNQTSMYLCASSILGGTEASFGQGTRLTVV.

The V call is TRBV5-1, the J call TRBJ1-2; the D call from TCRdb, TRBD1, cannot be confirmed without DNA. This CDR3 region has 17 residues. CDR1 SGHRS and CDR2 YFSETQ come from the germline V gene. The CDR3 is CASSSRTGVDFRNGYTF.

The CDR3 loop is CASSLAQGRYGYTF. The chain couples TRBV12-3 or TRBV12-4 to TRBJ1-2. This CDR3 is 14 amino acids long.

The chain has TRBV15 and TRBJ2-1; no DNA is available, so the TRBD1 call from TCRdb remains unchecked. CDR3 length: 12 residues. Germline-derived CDR1 and CDR2 are LNHNV and YYDKDF (reference sequence). The CDR3 sequence: CATGDLYNEQFF. Complete variable domain (other parts from reference TRBV15 and TRBJ2-1): DAMVIQNPRYQVTQFGKPVTLSCSQTLNHNVMYWYQQKSSQAPKLLFHYYDKDFNNEADTPDNFQSRRPNTSFCFLDIRSPGLGDTAMYLCATGDLYNEQFFGPGTRLTVL.

V and J are TRBV7-3 and TRBJ2-3; there is no DNA to check the TCRdb D call of TRBD2. CDR1 and CDR2 from the germline V gene are SGHTA and FQGTGA. The CDR3 length is 16 residues. Here the CDR3 reads CASSNGLAGGVDTQYF.

This sequence joins TRBV12-3 or TRBV12-4 and TRBJ1-1; lacking DNA, the TRBD1 call made by TCRdb goes unchecked. The CDR3 is 13 residues long. CDR3: CASSSRATTEAFF.

The chain links TRBV20-1 to TRBJ2-7; TCRdb outputs TRBD1, but without DNA this stays unchecked. Germline V lookup: CDR1 DFQATT, CDR2 SNEGSKA (reference sequence). This CDR3 is 14 amino acids long. CDR3 in amino acids: CSARDRQGNSEQYF.

The J gene is TRBJ2-1, the V gene TRBV7-3; TCRdb returns TRBD1, unconfirmable since there is no DNA. CDR1 SGHTA and CDR2 FQGTGA come from the germline V gene. The CDR3 has 13 amino acids. The CDR3 spells CASSLTEGTEQFF. Based on the CDR3 plus reference TRBV7-3 and TRBJ2-1, the full variable domain is GAGVSQTPSNKVTEKGKYVELRCDPISGHTALYWYRQSLGQGPEFLIYFQGTGAADDSGLPNDRFFAVRPEGSVSTLKIQRTERGDSAVYLCASSLTEGTEQFFGPGTRLTVL.

The rearrangement links TRBV4-2 to TRBJ2-7; the TCRdb D gene call, TRBD1, has no DNA to confirm it. Germline V CDR1 and CDR2: LGHNA, YNFKEQ. This CDR3 has 13 amino acids. This CDR3 is CASSLGKGYEQYF.

V gene TRBV20-1 combines with J gene TRBJ2-1. The length of the CDR3 is 11 residues. CDR1 is DFQATT and CDR2 is SNEGSKA in the germline V gene (reference sequence). CDR3 loop: CSARVFDEQFF.

The gene calls are TRBV3-1 and TRBJ2-7; the D gene TCRdb calls, TRBD2, cannot be checked with no DNA. CDR3 size: 14 residues. Germline V CDR1 and CDR2: LGHDT, YNNKEL (reference sequence). CDR3: CASSQGAAEGEQYF.

This chain joins TRBV5-4 and TRBJ2-3; the D gene TCRdb calls, TRBD2, cannot be checked with no DNA. Germline CDR1 is SGHNT and CDR2 is YYREEE (reference sequence). This CDR3 spans 17 amino acids. CDR3: CASSSTLSARDTDTQYF.